Following are 27 T cell receptor beta chains from one sample sequenced in a study of OX40 agonist ivuxolimab in advanced cancers. TCRdb's table, derived via immunoSEQ multiplex PCR, lists solely in-frame clones and lacks some. The table records about 79,000 clones, about 85% of them present only once. The specimen comprised CD4+ or CD8+ T cells sorted from blood, sampled in a trial of the OX40 agonist ivuxolimab. These receptors came from an adult with an advanced solid tumor such as melanoma, head and neck, liver or kidney cancer.

The rearrangement uses TRBV4-2 and TRBJ1-3; TRBD1 is a possible D gene (5 bases). V was trimmed by 0 bases and J by 0 bases, leaving 9 bases between them. Germline CDR1 is LGHNA and CDR2 is YNFKEQ. The CDR3 runs 16 residues. The CDR3 sequence: CASSQEHRPSGNTIYF. As DNA, the CDR3 is TGTGCCAGCAGCCAAGAACACAGGCCCTCTGGAAACACCATATATTTT.

The chain uses TRBV5-4 and TRBJ2-3; no clear D. The ends were cut back, 1 base at V and 2 bases at J, with 8 bases in the middle. CDR1 and CDR2 (germline): SGHNT, YYREEE (reference sequence). The CDR3 covers 14 residues. The CDR3 is CASSLISSTDTQYF. DNA for the CDR3: TGTGCCAGCAGCTTGATCTCTTCCACAGATACGCAGTATTTT. Looking up the rest from reference TRBV5-4 and TRBJ2-3 gives the full variable domain: ETGVTQSPTHLIKTRGQQVTLRCSSQSGHNTVSWYQQALGQGPQFIFQYYREEENGRGNFPPRFSGLQFPNYSSELNVNALELDDSALYLCASSLISSTDTQYFGPGTRLTVL.

The V gene is TRBV2, the J gene TRBJ2-5; a possible D gene is TRBD2 (5 bases). Trimming cost V 4 bases and J 4 bases, with 10 bases left between them. Germline V gene sequence: CDR1 SNHLY, CDR2 FYNNEI. This CDR3 has 13 residues. The CDR3 reads CASSVIEGETQYF. The CDR3 region has the DNA TGTGCCAGCAGTGTAATAGAGGGAGAGACCCAGTACTTC.

The count of this clone is one. The chain recombines TRBV12-5 with TRBJ1-2; D might be TRBD1 (6 bases). The V gene lost 2 bases and the J gene lost 8 bases, with 12 bases spanning the gap. This CDR3 has 13 amino acids. CDR1 is LGHNT and CDR2 is FRNRAP in the germline V gene. The CDR3 protein is CASGLTYRDGYTF. For the CDR3, the DNA is TGTGCTAGTGGTTTGACCTACAGGGACGGCTACACCTTC.

The sample holds one count of this clone. This chain uses TRBV7-8 with TRBJ2-2; 12 bases match TRBD2. Germline values: CDR1 SGHVS, CDR2 FQNEAQ. This CDR3 contains 17 residues. Trimming took 4 bases from V and 7 from J; bases not matched to a gene: 10. CDR3 coding DNA: TGTGCCAGCAGCTCTAGACTAGCGGGAGAACTGGACGGGGAGCTGTTTTTT. Translation: CASSSRLAGELDGELFF.

V is TRBV7-3 and J is TRBJ2-3, with a possible D match to TRBD2 (6 bases). This CDR3 is built from 14 residues. V was trimmed by 5 bases and J by 5 bases, leaving 14 bases between them. Germline V lookup: CDR1 SGHTA, CDR2 FQGTGA. The CDR3 DNA is TGTGCCAGCAGCCCCCTCGGAGGGATAGATACGCAGTATTTT. Its protein product is CASSPLGGIDTQYF.

V usage is TRBV5-4 and J usage is TRBJ2-5; TRBD2 might be the D (6 bases). Germline V gives CDR1 SGHNT, CDR2 YYREEE (reference sequence). V shed 0 bases and J shed 5 bases, with 17 bases lying between them. This CDR3 has 16 amino acids. Written as DNA, the CDR3 is TGTGCCAGCAGCTTGGATGGGGGGACCCTGGGGGAGACCCAGTACTTC. Residues: CASSLDGGTLGETQYF.

The chain employs TRBV5-1 and TRBJ2-3, with 12 nucleotides matching TRBD2. The V and J ends lost 3 bases and 0 bases, in that order; junction bases with no gene match: 2. This CDR3 region has 16 residues. Per the germline V gene, CDR1 is SGHRS and CDR2 is YFSETQ. In DNA form, the CDR3 reads TGCGCCAGCAGCTCCGGGACTAGCGGGAGCACAGATACGCAGTATTTT. This gives the protein CASSSGTSGSTDTQYF.

This clone was seen more than once but under ten times. The V gene is TRBV28, the J gene TRBJ2-4; TRBD2 might be the D (6 bases). This CDR3 region has 14 residues. The ends were cut back, 8 bases at V and 7 bases at J, with 18 bases in the middle. CDR1 MDHEN and CDR2 SYDVKM come from the germline V gene. The CDR3 bases are TGTGCCAGCTCCCCCCCAGTTGGAGGGAACATTCAGTACTTC. Encoded protein: CASSPPVGGNIQYF.

This chain links TRBV15 with TRBJ1-4; unclear D gene. Trimming stripped 1 base from V and 8 bases from J, with 8 bases between. The CDR3 consists of 13 residues. CDR1 and CDR2 (germline): LNHNV, YYDKDF (reference sequence). CDR3 sequence reads: CATSRGAGEKLFF. The CDR3 DNA reads TGTGCCACCAGCAGAGGAGCGGGAGAAAAACTGTTTTTT. The variable domain in full, completed from reference TRBV15 and TRBJ1-4, reads DAMVIQNPRYQVTQFGKPVTLSCSQTLNHNVMYWYQQKSSQAPKLLFHYYDKDFNNEADTPDNFQSRRPNTSFCFLDIRSPGLGDTAMYLCATSRGAGEKLFFGSGTQLSVL.

The J gene is TRBJ1-1, the V gene TRBV6-4; D is ambiguous. CDR3 length equals 14 residues. Germline V CDR1 and CDR2: MRHNA, SNTAGT. Trimming pared 3 bases from V and 4 bases from J, leaving 12 bases between. CDR3 DNA sequence: TGTGCCAGCAGTGAGGCCCCCTGGGGCACTGAAGCTTTCTTT. It is translated as CASSEAPWGTEAFF.

The J gene is TRBJ2-4, the V gene TRBV19; no firm D call. CDR1 LNHDA and CDR2 SQIVND come from the germline V gene (reference sequence). This CDR3 is built from 15 residues. The ends were cut back, 4 bases at V and 1 base at J, with 11 bases in the middle. The DNA for the CDR3 is TGTGCCAGTAGTAGCTTCCAGGAGGCCAAAAACATTCAGTACTTC. Translated, it gives CASSSFQEAKNIQYF.

The chain is built from TRBV18 and TRBJ2-7, with 12 nucleotides matching TRBD1. The CDR3 totals 14 residues. CDR1 is KGHSH and CDR2 is LQKENI in the germline V gene. Losses at the gene ends were 8 bases for V and 7 bases for J; bases not matched to a gene: 9. DNA of the CDR3: TGTGCCAGCAAACCGGGACAGGGGGCGGGGGAGCAGTACTTC. Residues: CASKPGQGAGEQYF.

This chain joins TRBV9 and TRBJ1-1; 7 bases are shared with TRBD1. Germline V CDR1 and CDR2: SGDLS, YYNGEE. There are 14 residues in the CDR3. Trimming took 6 bases from V and 4 from J; bases not matched to a gene: 9. In DNA form, the CDR3 reads TGTGCCAGCACCCTCGACAGGGAGAGCACTGAAGCTTTCTTT. Translating gives CASTLDRESTEAFF. Using reference TRBV9 and TRBJ1-1 for the parts outside the CDR3, the full variable domain is DSGVTQTPKHLITATGQRVTLRCSPRSGDLSVYWYQQSLDQGLQFLIQYYNGEERAKGNILERFSAQQFPDLHSELNLSSLELGDSALYFCASTLDRESTEAFFGQGTRLTVV.

The chain recombines TRBV13 with TRBJ1-2, with TRBD1 as a possible D gene (5 bases). V was pared by 5 bases and J by 4 bases, with 14 bases between. This CDR3 is built from 14 residues. Germline V gene sequence: CDR1 PRHDT, CDR2 FYEKMQ (reference sequence). The CDR3 sequence: CASSPGPRIYGYTF. In DNA, the CDR3 is TGTGCCAGCAGCCCGGGGCCGCGGATCTATGGCTACACCTTC.

V is TRBV14 and J is TRBJ1-1, with D maybe TRBD1 (5 bases). CDR3 length: 12 amino acids. Trimming stripped 2 bases from V and 7 bases from J, with 8 bases between. Germline V gene lookup returns CDR1 SGHDN and CDR2 FVKESK. The CDR3 DNA reads as TGTGCCAGCAGCCAACTCAGGGATGAAGCTTTCTTT. Translated, it gives CASSQLRDEAFF.

The rearrangement links TRBV7-9 to TRBJ2-3; 8 positions agree with TRBD2. This CDR3 has 16 amino acids. Per germline, CDR1 SEHNR and CDR2 FQNEAQ (reference sequence). Unmatched junction bases numbered 11, after V lost 5 bases and J lost 4 bases. The CDR3, as DNA: TGTGCCAGCAGCCCGTTAGCGGGGTGGGGATCAGATACGCAGTATTTT. Translation: CASSPLAGWGSDTQYF.

V gene TRBV28 combines with J gene TRBJ2-5; no clear D gene. CDR1 is MDHEN, CDR2 SYDVKM, per germline. Trimming pared 1 base from V and 7 bases from J, leaving 10 bases between. CDR3 size: 13 residues. The DNA of the CDR3 is TGTGCCAGCAGTTTATCCCACGATGGGACCCAGTACTTC. It yields the protein CASSLSHDGTQYF.

In DNA, the CDR3 is TGTGCCAGCAGCAAGGACAGGTCAAGCTCCTACAATGAGCAGTTCTTC. The encoded protein is CASSKDRSSSYNEQFF. The rearrangement joins TRBV5-6 to TRBJ2-1; 7 nucleotides line up with TRBD1. The J segment lost 0 bases and the V segment lost 4 bases, leaving 7 bases of the junction unmatched. This CDR3 comprises 16 residues. The germline CDR1 and CDR2 sequences are SGHDT and YYEEEE.

The chain joins TRBV27 to TRBJ2-1; D is undetermined. Trimming removed 5 bases from V and 12 bases from J, with 17 bases in between. Germline V gives CDR1 MNHEY, CDR2 SMNVEV (reference sequence). This CDR3 is 13 amino acids long. This CDR3 reads CASSPPGPFSQFF. CDR3 DNA sequence: TGTGCCAGCAGTCCTCCGGGCCCCTTTTCGCAGTTCTTC.

This clone was counted once. The chain uses TRBV28 and TRBJ1-5; TRBD1 matches at 8 bases. With V trimmed by 5 bases and J by 7 bases, 13 bases remained unmatched. The CDR3 is 16 amino acids. Germline CDR1 and CDR2: MDHEN and SYDVKM. The CDR3 DNA reads TGTGCCAGCAGTCTATTCTGGACAGGGATTGACCAGCCCCAGCATTTT. Residues: CASSLFWTGIDQPQHF.

The V gene is TRBV28, the J gene TRBJ2-1; tentative D call: TRBD1 (6 bases). The ends were cut back, 8 bases at V and 2 bases at J, with 13 bases in the middle. The germline gives CDR1 MDHEN, CDR2 SYDVKM. The CDR3 length is 14 residues. The CDR3 reads CASLVTGTYNEQFF. The CDR3 region has the DNA TGTGCCAGCTTAGTGACAGGTACCTACAATGAGCAGTTCTTC.

This sequence joins TRBV11-3 and TRBJ2-2; no firm D call. Deletions cut 1 base from V and 1 base from J, with 4 bases between. The CDR3 runs 14 residues. Germline V gives CDR1 SGHNT, CDR2 YENEEA. CDR3 amino acids: CASSLGGNTGELFF. In DNA form, the CDR3 reads TGTGCCAGCAGCTTAGGGGGGAACACCGGGGAGCTGTTTTTT.

The V gene is TRBV4-2, the J gene TRBJ1-4; TRBD1 is a possible D gene (6 bases). The CDR3 sequence is 15 residues long. V dropped 1 base and J dropped 6 bases, with 12 bases sitting between them. In germline, CDR1 is LGHNA, CDR2 YNFKEQ. The CDR3 DNA is TGTGCCAGCAGCCAAGTTGGGGGGGCGGATGAAAAACTGTTTTTT. This translates into CASSQVGGADEKLFF.

V usage is TRBV6-5 and J usage is TRBJ1-5; unclear D gene. V was trimmed by 6 bases and J by 3 bases, leaving 15 bases between them. Germline V gene lookup returns CDR1 MNHEY and CDR2 SVGAGI. The CDR3 is 15 residues long. The CDR3 DNA is TGTGCCAGCAGGGAGACGACATCGCCCAATCAGCCCCAGCATTTT. It yields the protein CASRETTSPNQPQHF.

This clone occurred once. V is TRBV19 and J is TRBJ2-5, with a possible D match to TRBD1 (5 bases). The DNA end is a closer match to TRBJ2-7, so the J assignment may be wrong. Germline CDR1 reads LNHDA; CDR2 reads SQIVND (reference sequence). This CDR3 region has 14 residues. The CDR3 DNA reads as TGTGCCAGTAGTACCAAGACAGCACCCTACGAGCAGTACTTC. This encodes CASSTKTAPYEQYF.

To note about this clone: Since the CDR3 does not end with the conserved phenylalanine or tryptophan, this likely comes from a read error. The V call is TRBV30, the J call TRBJ1-2; no definite D call. CDR3 size: 15 residues. Trimming shortened V by 3 bases and J by 2 bases, and 16 bases separated the two germline ends. Germline V CDR1 and CDR2: GTSNPN, SVGIG (reference sequence). CDR3: CAWSPIPLTNYGYTL. For the CDR3, the DNA is TGTGCCTGGAGCCCCATTCCCTTAACCAACTATGGCTACACCCTC.